This T cell receptor (beta chain) comes out of a study of shared clonotypes between healthy human individuals. The study, taken as a whole, reports: Non-shared clonotypes were found to have lower generation probabilities than the clonotypes that were shared by all four of the sorted-subset donors. It was only blood that was sampled, and tissue repertoires likely differ.

Comments on this clone: The antigen is undetermined.

The CDR3 loop spans 13 amino acids. The junction had 5 bases not matched to a gene; V was cut back by 5 bases and J by 6 bases. Germline assignment: CDR1 MNHEY and CDR2 SMNVEV (reference sequence). Original data processing: ImmunoSEQ gave junction-only sequences without quality scores, so filtering differed. Generated by immunoSEQ multiplex PCR, the TCRdb table keeps only in-frame clones and is missing some. The V and J calls and clone size were taken over from that table, and D and trimming were inferred from the DNA. Here the sample spans some 1 million clones, 65% to 80% being singletons. Sequencing input: memory CD4+ T cells sorted from blood. Noted subset: CD45RA-negative fraction. The chain combines TRBV27 with TRBJ1-2, with 8 nucleotides matching TRBD1. The source is a man aged 18 to 30 in good health. The CDR3 DNA reads TGTGCCAGCAGTATCCGACAGGGGAATGGCTACACCTTC. It translates to CASSIRQGNGYTF.